The clone carrying this T cell receptor beta chain has at least ten counts. Its antigen is undetermined. This record comes from a study of T cells after yellow fever vaccination. They built TCR cDNA with 5'RACE template switching, a step that put in a universal primer site and UMIs. TCRdb recomputed calls from the 5' RACE reads with MiXCR, one row per CDR3 protein. Of tens of thousands of distinct CDR3 sequences in the sample, about 6% were seen once. In germline, CDR1 is MGHRA, CDR2 YSYEKL. Trimming removed 2 bases at V and 0 bases at J, with 22 bases between. CDR3 length equals 19 residues. Study observations and caveats: Reappearing after the booster were most of the clones from primary vaccination (almost 97% CD4, 75% to 90% CD8).

The rearrangement uses TRBV4-1 and TRBJ2-5, with D perhaps being TRBD1 or TRBD2 (6 bases each). The material was CD4+ T cells sorted from PBMCs, obtained about 2 weeks after the first yellow fever vaccination. The clonotype comes from a man younger than 35 who received the YFV17D yellow fever vaccine. The CDR3: CASSQSIGSPGGYQETQYF. DNA of the CDR3: TGCGCCAGCAGCCAATCAATAGGAAGTCCCGGGGGCTACCAAGAGACCCAGTACTTC.